Listed here are 20 T cell receptor beta chains from one sample, sequenced in a study of cytotoxic CD8 clonotypes in ibrutinib-treated CLL. Libraries were prepared by immunoSEQ multiplex PCR; TCRdb keeps only in-frame clonotypes and omits some of them. The sample lists fewer than 400,000 clones; under 70% were seen once. The sequences come from PBMCs, collected after 36 months of ibrutinib treatment. The source of these receptors is a human donor with chronic lymphocytic leukemia.

DNA for the CDR3: TGTGCCAGCAGTTTATCAGAGTACGAGCAGTACTTC. It encodes CASSLSEYEQYF. The rearrangement joins TRBV28 to TRBJ2-7; D is ambiguous. Germline CDR1 is MDHEN and CDR2 is SYDVKM. This CDR3 spans 12 amino acids. V shed 1 base and J shed 4 bases, with 5 bases lying between them.

The table lists this clone with a few counts. The chain has TRBV11-3 and TRBJ2-2; the D gene is possibly TRBD1 (5 bases). CDR1 and CDR2 (germline): SGHNT, YENEEA. This CDR3 is 13 amino acids long. V lost 4 bases and J 6 bases, leaving 9 bases between the germline ends. The CDR3 region has the DNA TGTGCCAGCAGCTCCCAGGGTGCCGGGGAGCTGTTTTTT. Translation gives CASSSQGAGELFF.

The J gene is TRBJ1-5, the V gene TRBV2, with D possibly being TRBD1 (5 bases). V was clipped by 7 bases and J by 2 bases, with 15 bases between them. Germline-derived CDR1 and CDR2 are SNHLY and FYNNEI. This CDR3 contains 15 residues. This chain's CDR3 is CASNYDSGGNQPQHF. CDR3 sequence (DNA): TGTGCCAGCAATTACGATTCGGGGGGCAATCAGCCCCAGCATTTT.

This chain connects TRBV7-9 to TRBJ2-3; 13 bases agree with TRBD2. V trimming: 3 bases; J trimming: 2 bases; junction bases outside the gene matches: 2. The CDR3 consists of 16 residues. From germline, CDR1 is SEHNR and CDR2 FQNEAQ (reference sequence). The CDR3 protein is CASSLGLAGSTDTQYF. The CDR3 nucleotides are TGTGCCAGCAGCTTGGGACTAGCGGGGTCCACAGATACGCAGTATTTT.

The rearrangement links TRBV6-5 to TRBJ2-7; no clear D. This CDR3 has 12 residues. V dropped 0 bases and J dropped 7 bases, with 7 bases sitting between them. Looked up from germline, CDR1 is MNHEY and CDR2 is SVGAGI. The CDR3: CASSYSKGEQYF. DNA for the CDR3: TGTGCCAGCAGTTACTCGAAGGGAGAGCAGTACTTC.

The rearrangement uses TRBV13 and TRBJ2-7; 9 bases align to TRBD1. V shed 5 bases and J 2 bases; nucleotides not matched to a gene: 4. CDR3 length: 14 amino acids. Germline V gene sequence: CDR1 PRHDT, CDR2 FYEKMQ (reference sequence). Here the CDR3 DNA reads TGTGCCAGCAGCCTCCGGGACAGGGCCTACGAGCAGTACTTC. Amino acid sequence: CASSLRDRAYEQYF.

Note on this clone: A junction end diverges from the germline sequence, so it may reflect a read error. The chain has TRBV5-1 and TRBJ2-1; D is possibly TRBD1 or TRBD2 (5 bases each). The CDR3 loop spans 11 amino acids. The V gene's germline CDR1 is SGHRS and CDR2 YFSETQ. The CDR3 coding sequence is TGCGCCAGCAGCTTTACCGGGACCCCGGTCTTC. It is translated as CASSFTGTPVF.

V usage is TRBV7-9 and J usage is TRBJ2-7, with TRBD2 matching 8 bases. The ends lost 5 bases at V and 0 bases at J; junction bases unmatched: 6. Germline CDR1 is SEHNR and CDR2 is FQNEAQ (reference sequence). This CDR3 contains 15 residues. The CDR3 sequence is CASSQGREDSYEQYF. CDR3 nucleotide sequence: TGTGCCAGCAGCCAAGGGCGGGAGGACTCCTACGAGCAGTACTTC.

The chain links TRBV5-1 to TRBJ2-5; 8 nucleotides line up with TRBD2. The CDR3 consists of 17 residues. Germline CDR1 is SGHRS and CDR2 is YFSETQ. V lost 4 bases and J lost 2; bases outside the gene matches: 13. Written as DNA, the CDR3 is TGCGCCAGCAGCCCGGGACTAGACCACAGTCATCAAGAGACCCAGTACTTC. This translates into CASSPGLDHSHQETQYF. The variable domain in full, with the rest retrieved from reference TRBV5-1 and TRBJ2-5, is KAGVTQTPRYLIKTRGQQVTLSCSPISGHRSVSWYQQTPGQGLQFLFEYFSETQRNKGNFPGRFSGRQFSNSRSEMNVSTLELGDSALYLCASSPGLDHSHQETQYFGPGTRLLVL.

This sequence joins TRBV9 and TRBJ1-2, with 9 bases that match TRBD1. Germline V CDR1 and CDR2: SGDLS, YYNGEE. V was clipped by 1 base and J by 8 bases; unmatched bases: 6. The CDR3 totals 14 residues. CDR3 amino acids: CASSVTNRGQGYTF. CDR3 nucleotide sequence: TGTGCCAGCAGCGTAACAAACAGGGGGCAAGGCTACACCTTC.

This sequence joins TRBV5-1 and TRBJ2-3; D might be TRBD1 (6 bases). CDR3 length: 15 amino acids. Trimming removed 1 base from V and 2 bases from J, with 11 bases in between. Germline V gives CDR1 SGHRS, CDR2 YFSETQ. The CDR3, as DNA: TGCGCCAGCAGCTTGAGAGGACAGCACACAGATACGCAGTATTTT. Translation: CASSLRGQHTDTQYF.

This chain links TRBV19 with TRBJ1-5; TRBD1 might be the D (5 bases). With 2 bases removed from V and 7 bases from J, the gap between germline ends came to 9 bases. CDR3 size: 13 residues. Germline values: CDR1 LNHDA, CDR2 SQIVND (reference sequence). The CDR3 protein is CASSIRRDQPQHF. The CDR3, as DNA: TGTGCCAGTAGTATACGGAGGGACCAGCCCCAGCATTTT.

This clone occurred once. The chain recombines TRBV2 with TRBJ2-5, with D possibly TRBD1 on 6 matching bases. This CDR3 has 14 amino acids. V was pared by 7 bases and J by 1 base, with 13 bases between. Per the germline V gene, CDR1 is SNHLY and CDR2 is FYNNEI. The CDR3 nucleotides read TGTGCCAGCAAACGGACAGAACCCCAAGAGACCCAGTACTTC. Translation gives CASKRTEPQETQYF. The full variable domain, rest sourced from reference TRBV2 and TRBJ2-5, is EPEVTQTPSHQVTQMGQEVILRCVPISNHLYFYWYRQILGQKVEFLVSFYNNEISEKSEIFDDQFSVERPDGSNFTLKIRSTKLEDSAMYFCASKRTEPQETQYFGPGTRLLVL.

The rearrangement links TRBV6-4 to TRBJ1-2, with a possible D match to TRBD1 (5 bases). There are 15 residues in the CDR3. V lost 3 bases and J lost 2, with 13 bases in between. Germline assignment: CDR1 MRHNA and CDR2 SNTAGT. The DNA for the CDR3 is TGTGCCAGCAGTGAAACCAGCCGGGGGAACTATGGCTACACCTTC. Translation gives CASSETSRGNYGYTF.

The chain recombines TRBV28 with TRBJ2-2; maybe TRBD2 (6 bases). CDR1 is MDHEN and CDR2 is SYDVKM in the germline V gene. Trimming stripped 2 bases from V and 6 bases from J, with 13 bases between. The CDR3 has 15 amino acids. The CDR3 DNA sequence: TGTGCCAGCAGTTTACCATTGGGGGGTCCCGGGGAGCTGTTTTTT. It encodes CASSLPLGGPGELFF. The whole variable domain, remainder taken from reference TRBV28 and TRBJ2-2, is DVKVTQSSRYLVKRTGEKVFLECVQDMDHENMFWYRQDPGLGLRLIYFSYDVKMKEKGDIPEGYSVSREKKERFSLILESASTNQTSMYLCASSLPLGGPGELFFGEGSRLTVL.

The rearrangement uses TRBV2 and TRBJ1-2; 9 bases line up with TRBD1. The germline CDR1 and CDR2 sequences are SNHLY and FYNNEI. This CDR3 spans 13 amino acids. J lost 5 bases, V lost 6 bases, and 4 bases had no gene match. The CDR3 DNA reads TGTGCCAGCAGGATGACAGGGGGATATGGCTACACCTTC. Translated: CASRMTGGYGYTF.

J is TRBJ2-7 and V is TRBV5-6; 7 bases fit TRBD2. Trimming took 2 bases from V and 4 from J; bases not matched to a gene: 15. The CDR3 consists of 17 residues. From germline, CDR1 is SGHDT and CDR2 YYEEEE. The CDR3 nucleotides are TGTGCCAGCAGCTTTGGGGGATTCAGCGGGACGACTTACGAGCAGTACTTC. Amino acid sequence: CASSFGGFSGTTYEQYF.

The J gene is TRBJ1-6, the V gene TRBV2; D gene unclear. V dropped 2 bases and J dropped 5 bases, with 10 bases sitting between them. The CDR3 runs 15 residues. Germline V gives CDR1 SNHLY, CDR2 FYNNEI. The CDR3 nucleotides are TGTGCCAGCAGTGAACTTGGTAGCCATAATTCACCCCTCCACTTT. It specifies CASSELGSHNSPLHF.

This clone showed up just a few times. The chain recombines TRBV7-9 with TRBJ2-7; either TRBD1 or TRBD2 may supply D (5 bases each). The CDR3 covers 12 residues. V was trimmed by 9 bases and J by 2 bases, leaving 11 bases between them. The V gene's germline CDR1 is SEHNR and CDR2 FQNEAQ (reference sequence). CDR3 protein: CASGDGPYEQYF. CDR3 DNA sequence: TGTGCCAGTGGGGACGGACCCTACGAGCAGTACTTC.

V gene TRBV29-1 combines with J gene TRBJ2-5; D may correspond to TRBD1 or TRBD2 (5 bases each). The germline V gene encodes CDR1 SQVTM and CDR2 ANQGSEA. This CDR3 comprises 13 residues. Trimming cost V 8 bases and J 7 bases, with 20 bases left between them. The CDR3 DNA reads TGCAGCAACCTAGACCGGGACGAGGTGACCCAGTACTTC. Protein sequence: CSNLDRDEVTQYF.